Listed here are 5 T cell receptor beta chains from one sample, sequenced in a study of T-cell memory formation after mild COVID-19 (TCRdb year 2021). Library generation was performed with 5' RACE. TCRdb records Illumina NovaSeq 6000 as the sequencer. TCRdb trimmed the raw reads at Q25, called clones with MiXCR and kept productive beta chains. One record per CDR3 amino acid sequence lists the most common genes and DNA. Here the sample has about 560,000 distinct CDR3 sequences; 20% to 25% occur a single time. The ten largest make up around 8.4% of the sample. Sequencing was carried out using PBMCs or a T cell subset sorted from them (not recorded which). The source of these receptors is an adult woman who had mild COVID-19 (a few samples of this study predate the infection). The sample titles of this study are shuffled in the database, so cell type and time point are left out; the donor was told from shared clones.

The V and J genes are TRBV15 and TRBJ1-1; no clear D. CDR3 length: 14 amino acids. Germline CDR1 is LNHNV and CDR2 is YYDKDF (reference sequence). V shed 0 bases and J shed 3 bases, with 8 bases lying between them. CDR3 in amino acids: CATSRDRTDTEAFF. The CDR3 nucleotides read TGTGCCACCAGCAGAGATCGGACGGACACTGAAGCTTTCTTT.

This clonotype came up a few times. This chain uses TRBV7-9 with TRBJ2-5, with D possibly being TRBD1 or TRBD2 (5 bases each). V dropped 1 base and J dropped 0 bases, with 9 bases sitting between them. Germline CDR1 SEHNR, CDR2 FQNEAQ (reference sequence). The CDR3 runs to 15 residues. The CDR3 spells CASSLGGRYQETQYF. The CDR3, as DNA: TGTGCCAGCAGCTTAGGGGGACGGTACCAAGAGACCCAGTACTTC.

This chain connects TRBV5-4 to TRBJ2-1; tentative D call: TRBD1 (5 bases). The CDR3 is made up of 13 amino acids. V lost 7 bases and J 5 bases, leaving 13 bases between the germline ends. Germline lookup yields CDR1 SGHNT and CDR2 YYREEE (reference sequence). Written as DNA, the CDR3 is TGTGCCAGCGCACGTCAGGGTGACAATGAGCAGTTCTTC. Protein sequence: CASARQGDNEQFF.

V and J are TRBV27 and TRBJ2-1; possibly TRBD1 for D (5 bases). Trimming took 4 bases from V and 13 from J, leaving 17 bases between them. The germline gives CDR1 MNHEY, CDR2 SMNVEV (reference sequence). The CDR3 runs 13 residues. The CDR3 bases are TGTGCCAGCAGTTCATCTATCAGGGAAACCCAGTTCTTC. Its protein product is CASSSSIRETQFF.

This chain joins TRBV20-1 and TRBJ1-2; no definite D call. Trimming removed 7 bases from V and 4 bases from J, with 19 bases in between. This CDR3 comprises 14 residues. The germline CDR1 and CDR2 sequences are DFQATT and SNEGSKA (reference sequence). The CDR3 sequence is CSVPSNGFSYGYTF. Written as DNA, the CDR3 is TGCAGTGTCCCTTCCAACGGTTTTAGCTATGGCTACACCTTC.